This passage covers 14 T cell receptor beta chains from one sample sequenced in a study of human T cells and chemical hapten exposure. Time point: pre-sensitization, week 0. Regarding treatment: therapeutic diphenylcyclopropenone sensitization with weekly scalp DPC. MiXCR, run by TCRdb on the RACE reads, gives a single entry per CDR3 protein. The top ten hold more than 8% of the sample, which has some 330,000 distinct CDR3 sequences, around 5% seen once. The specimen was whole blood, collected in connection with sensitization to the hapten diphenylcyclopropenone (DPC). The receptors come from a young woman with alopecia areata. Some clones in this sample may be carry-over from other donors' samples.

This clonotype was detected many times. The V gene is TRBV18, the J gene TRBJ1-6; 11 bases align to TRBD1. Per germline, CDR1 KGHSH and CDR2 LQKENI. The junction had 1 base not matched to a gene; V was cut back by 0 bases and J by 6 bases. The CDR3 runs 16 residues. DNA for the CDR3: TGTGCCAGCTCACCACCGGGACAGGGGGGTAATTCACCCCTCCACTTT. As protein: CASSPPGQGGNSPLHF.

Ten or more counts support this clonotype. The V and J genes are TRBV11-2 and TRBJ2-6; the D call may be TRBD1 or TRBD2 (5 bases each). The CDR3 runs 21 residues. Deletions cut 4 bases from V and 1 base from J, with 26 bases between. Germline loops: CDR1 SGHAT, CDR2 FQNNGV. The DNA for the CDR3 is TGTGCCAGCAGCTCCCTTCCCGGGACCCCTGATGCGATATCTGGGGCCAACGTCCTGACTTTC. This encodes CASSSLPGTPDAISGANVLTF.

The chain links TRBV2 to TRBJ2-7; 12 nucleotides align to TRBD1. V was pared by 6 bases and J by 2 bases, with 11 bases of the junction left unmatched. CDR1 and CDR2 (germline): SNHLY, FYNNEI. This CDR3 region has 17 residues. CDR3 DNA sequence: TGTGCCAGCAGCCGGGACAGGGGGCCTCAAACCCCCTACGAGCAGTACTTC. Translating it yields CASSRDRGPQTPYEQYF.

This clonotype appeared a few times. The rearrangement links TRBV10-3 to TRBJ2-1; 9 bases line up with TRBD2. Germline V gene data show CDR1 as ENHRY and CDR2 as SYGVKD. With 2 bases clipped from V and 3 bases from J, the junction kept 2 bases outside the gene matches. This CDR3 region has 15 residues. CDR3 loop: CAISESGGFYNEQFF. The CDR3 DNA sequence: TGTGCCATCAGTGAGAGCGGGGGGTTCTACAATGAGCAGTTCTTC.

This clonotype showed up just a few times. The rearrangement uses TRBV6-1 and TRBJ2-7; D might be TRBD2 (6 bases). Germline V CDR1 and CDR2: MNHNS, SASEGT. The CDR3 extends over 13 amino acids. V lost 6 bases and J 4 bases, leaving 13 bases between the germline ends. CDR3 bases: TGTGCCAGCAGGGGGAGCGGGTCTTACGAGCAGTACTTC. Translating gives CASRGSGSYEQYF.

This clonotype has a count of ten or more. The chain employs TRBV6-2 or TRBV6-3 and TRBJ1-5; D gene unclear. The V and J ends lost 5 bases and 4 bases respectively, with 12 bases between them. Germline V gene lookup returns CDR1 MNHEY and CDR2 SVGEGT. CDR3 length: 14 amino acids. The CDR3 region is CASSSNPENQPQHF. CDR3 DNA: TGTGCCAGCAGTAGCAACCCGGAGAATCAGCCCCAGCATTTT.

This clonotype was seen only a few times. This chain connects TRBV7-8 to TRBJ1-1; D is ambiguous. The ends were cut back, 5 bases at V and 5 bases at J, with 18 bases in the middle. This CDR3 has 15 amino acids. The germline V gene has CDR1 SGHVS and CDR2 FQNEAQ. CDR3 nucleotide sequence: TGTGCCAGCAGCCTAAAAGCCGGTTGGGGTACTGAAGCTTTCTTT. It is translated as CASSLKAGWGTEAFF.

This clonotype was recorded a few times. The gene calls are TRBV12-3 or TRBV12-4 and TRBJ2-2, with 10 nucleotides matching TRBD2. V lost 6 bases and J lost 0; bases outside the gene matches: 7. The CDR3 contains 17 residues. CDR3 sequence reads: CASRLSGLAANTGELFF. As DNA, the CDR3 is TGTGCCAGCAGACTCTCCGGACTAGCGGCGAACACCGGGGAGCTGTTTTTT.

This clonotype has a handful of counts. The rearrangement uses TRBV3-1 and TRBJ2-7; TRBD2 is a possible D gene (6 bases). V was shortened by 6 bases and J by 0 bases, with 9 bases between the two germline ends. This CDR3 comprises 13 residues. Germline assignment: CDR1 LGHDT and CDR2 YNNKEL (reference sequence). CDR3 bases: TGTGCCAGCAGTCGGGAGTACTCCTACGAGCAGTACTTC. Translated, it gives CASSREYSYEQYF.

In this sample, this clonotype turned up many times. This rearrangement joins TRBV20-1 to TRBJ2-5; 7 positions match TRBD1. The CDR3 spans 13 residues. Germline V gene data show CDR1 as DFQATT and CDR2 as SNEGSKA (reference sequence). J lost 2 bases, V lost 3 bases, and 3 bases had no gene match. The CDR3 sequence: CSARTGIQETQYF. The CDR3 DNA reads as TGCAGTGCTAGGACAGGGATTCAAGAGACCCAGTACTTC.

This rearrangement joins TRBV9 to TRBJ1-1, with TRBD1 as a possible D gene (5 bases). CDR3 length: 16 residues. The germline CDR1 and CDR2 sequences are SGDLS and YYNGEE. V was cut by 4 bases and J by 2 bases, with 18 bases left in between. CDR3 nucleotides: TGTGCCAGCAGCCCTCTAAGTCGGGGCGCCAACACTGAAGCTTTCTTT. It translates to CASSPLSRGANTEAFF.

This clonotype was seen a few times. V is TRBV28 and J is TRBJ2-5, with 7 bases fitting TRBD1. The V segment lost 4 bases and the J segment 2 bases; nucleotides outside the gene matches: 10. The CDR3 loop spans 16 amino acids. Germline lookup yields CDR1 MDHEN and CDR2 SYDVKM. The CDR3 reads CASSSHGTETQETQYF. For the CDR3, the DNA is TGTGCCAGCAGTTCGCATGGGACAGAGACGCAAGAGACCCAGTACTTC.

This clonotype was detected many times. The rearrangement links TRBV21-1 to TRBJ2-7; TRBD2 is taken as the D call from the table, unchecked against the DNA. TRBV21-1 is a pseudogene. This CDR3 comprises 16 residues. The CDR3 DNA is TGTGCCAGCAGCAAAGGGGTAGCGGGGAGCTCCTACGAGCAGTACTTC. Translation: CASSKGVAGSSYEQYF.

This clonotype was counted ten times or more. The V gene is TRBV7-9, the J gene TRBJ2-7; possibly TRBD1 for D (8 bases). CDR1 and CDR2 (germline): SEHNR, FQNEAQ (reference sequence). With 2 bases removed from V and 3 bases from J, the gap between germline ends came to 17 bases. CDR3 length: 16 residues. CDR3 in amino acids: CASSLPDREGHYEQYF. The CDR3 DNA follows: TGTGCCAGCAGCTTACCGGACAGGGAGGGGCACTACGAGCAGTACTTC.